This T cell receptor (beta chain) emerged from a study of OX40 agonist ivuxolimab in advanced cancers. Overall study: Ivuxolimab, an agonist antibody against OX40 (CD134), was given to patients. The study reported partial responses in three patients: one hepatocellular carcinoma, two cutaneous melanoma. Study observations and caveats: Clones of CD4+ and CD8+ blood T cells grew by week 6 at doses of 0.1 to 3.0 mg/kg. CD8+ T cells averaged more expanded clones than CD4+.

Data came from immunoSEQ multiplex PCR; TCRdb stores just in-frame clones and leaves some out. The top ten clones hold about 0.7% of a sample with 70,000 to 95,000 clones, approximately 91% of them seen once. With regard to this clone: Its antigen is unidentified.

The input for sequencing was CD4+ or CD8+ T cells sorted from blood, taken in a trial of the OX40 agonist ivuxolimab. The TCR originated in an adult with an advanced solid tumor such as melanoma, head and neck, liver or kidney cancer.

The CDR3 spells CASSLIGTSGYLTDTQYF. CDR3 sequence (DNA): TGTGCCAGCAGTTTAATAGGCACTAGCGGGTATTTGACAGATACGCAGTATTTT. This rearrangement joins TRBV27 to TRBJ2-3; 9 bases agree with TRBD2. The germline gives CDR1 MNHEY, CDR2 SMNVEV (reference sequence). The CDR3 extends over 18 amino acids. Trimming at V came to 2 bases and at J to 3 bases, leaving 12 bases not matched to a gene.